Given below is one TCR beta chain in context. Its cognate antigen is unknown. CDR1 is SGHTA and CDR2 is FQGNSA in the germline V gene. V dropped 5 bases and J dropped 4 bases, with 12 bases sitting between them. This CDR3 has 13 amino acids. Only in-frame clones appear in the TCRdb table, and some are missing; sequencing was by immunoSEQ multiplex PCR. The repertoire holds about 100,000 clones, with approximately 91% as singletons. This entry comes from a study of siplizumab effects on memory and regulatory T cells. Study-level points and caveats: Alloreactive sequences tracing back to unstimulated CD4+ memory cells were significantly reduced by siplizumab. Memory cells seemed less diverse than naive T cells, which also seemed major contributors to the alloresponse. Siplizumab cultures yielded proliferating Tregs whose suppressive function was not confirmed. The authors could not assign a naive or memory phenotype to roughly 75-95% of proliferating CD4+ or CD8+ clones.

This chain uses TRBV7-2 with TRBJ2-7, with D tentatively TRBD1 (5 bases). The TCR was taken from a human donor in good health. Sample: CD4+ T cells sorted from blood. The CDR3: CASSKTGPYEQYF. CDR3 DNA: TGTGCCAGCAGCAAAACAGGACCATACGAGCAGTACTTC.